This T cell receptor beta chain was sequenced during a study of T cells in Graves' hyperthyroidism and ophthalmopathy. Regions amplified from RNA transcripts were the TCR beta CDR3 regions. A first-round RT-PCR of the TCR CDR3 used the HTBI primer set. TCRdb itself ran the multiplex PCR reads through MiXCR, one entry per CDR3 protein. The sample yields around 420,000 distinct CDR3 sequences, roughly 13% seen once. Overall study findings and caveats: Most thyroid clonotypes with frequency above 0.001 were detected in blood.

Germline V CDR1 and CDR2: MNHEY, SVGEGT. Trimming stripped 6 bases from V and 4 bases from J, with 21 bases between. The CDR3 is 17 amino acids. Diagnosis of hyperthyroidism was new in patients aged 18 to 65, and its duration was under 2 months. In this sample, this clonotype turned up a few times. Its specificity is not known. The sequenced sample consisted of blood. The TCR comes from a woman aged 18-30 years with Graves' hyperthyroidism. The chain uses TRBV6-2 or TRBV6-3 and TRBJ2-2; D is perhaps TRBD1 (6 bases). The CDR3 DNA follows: TGTGCCAGCAGAGACCCCTGGGTGGGGGCGCGCACCGGGGAGCTGTTTTTT. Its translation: CASRDPWVGARTGELFF.